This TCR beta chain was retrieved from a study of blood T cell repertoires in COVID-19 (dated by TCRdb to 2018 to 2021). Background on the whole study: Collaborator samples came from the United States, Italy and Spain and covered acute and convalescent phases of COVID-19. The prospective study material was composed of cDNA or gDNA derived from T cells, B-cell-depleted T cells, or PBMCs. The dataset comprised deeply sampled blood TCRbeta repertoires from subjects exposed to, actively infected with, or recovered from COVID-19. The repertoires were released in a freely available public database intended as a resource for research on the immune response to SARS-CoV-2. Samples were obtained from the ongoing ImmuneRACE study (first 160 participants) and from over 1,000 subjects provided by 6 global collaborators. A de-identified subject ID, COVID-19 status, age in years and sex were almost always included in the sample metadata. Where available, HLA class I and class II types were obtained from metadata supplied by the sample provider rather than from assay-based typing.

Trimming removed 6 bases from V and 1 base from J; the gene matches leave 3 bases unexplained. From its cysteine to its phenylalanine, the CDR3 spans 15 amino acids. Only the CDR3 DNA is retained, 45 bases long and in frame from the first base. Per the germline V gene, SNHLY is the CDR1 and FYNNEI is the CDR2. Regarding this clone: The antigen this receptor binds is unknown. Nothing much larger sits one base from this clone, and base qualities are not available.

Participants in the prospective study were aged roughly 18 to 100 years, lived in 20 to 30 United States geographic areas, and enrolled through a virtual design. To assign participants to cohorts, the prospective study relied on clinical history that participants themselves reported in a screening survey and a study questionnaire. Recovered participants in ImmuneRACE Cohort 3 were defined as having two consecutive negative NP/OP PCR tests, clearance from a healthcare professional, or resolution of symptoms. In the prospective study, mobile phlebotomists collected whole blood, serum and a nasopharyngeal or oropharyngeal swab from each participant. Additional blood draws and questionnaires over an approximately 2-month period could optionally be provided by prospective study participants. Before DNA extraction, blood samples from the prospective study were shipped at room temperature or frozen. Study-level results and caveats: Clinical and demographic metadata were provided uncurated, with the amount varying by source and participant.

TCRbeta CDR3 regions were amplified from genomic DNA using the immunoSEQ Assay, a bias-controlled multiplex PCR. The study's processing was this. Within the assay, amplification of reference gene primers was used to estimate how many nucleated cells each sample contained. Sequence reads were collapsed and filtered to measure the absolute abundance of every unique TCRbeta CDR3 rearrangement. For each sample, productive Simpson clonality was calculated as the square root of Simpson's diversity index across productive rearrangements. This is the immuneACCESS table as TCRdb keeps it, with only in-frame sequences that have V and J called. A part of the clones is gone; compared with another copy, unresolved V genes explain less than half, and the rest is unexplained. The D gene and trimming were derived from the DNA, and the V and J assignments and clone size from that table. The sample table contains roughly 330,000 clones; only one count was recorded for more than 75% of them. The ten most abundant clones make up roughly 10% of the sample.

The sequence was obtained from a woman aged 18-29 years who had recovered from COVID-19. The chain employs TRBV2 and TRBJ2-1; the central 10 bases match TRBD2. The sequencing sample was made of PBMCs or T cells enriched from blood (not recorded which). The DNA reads TGTGCCAGCAGGGAACTAGCGGGATCCTACAATGAGCAGTTCTTC. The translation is CASRELAGSYNEQFF.